The rows below give T cell receptor beta chains drawn from one sample of a study of identical twins. TCRdb fed the 5' RACE reads into MiXCR, producing one record per CDR3 protein. The table has about 200,000 distinct CDR3 sequences, around a tenth seen once. Input material: memory (CD45RO+) T cells sorted from blood. The receptors here all came from a woman aged 18-30 years in good health. CDR3s include the opening cysteine and the closing phenylalanine or tryptophan. D genes are given only for firm matches. The size entry is marked missing in some rows and otherwise reads once, few, many or a size class.

clone_size	j_call	v_call	d_call	cdr3_aa	cdr3_nt
few	TRBJ1-2	TRBV18	-	CASYRTVEDGYTF	TGTGCCAGCTACCGGACGGTGGAGGATGGCTACACCTTC
few	TRBJ2-6	TRBV5-1	-	CASSLVTAAGANVLTF	TGCGCCAGCAGCTTGGTGACCGCGGCTGGGGCCAACGTCCTGACTTTC
few	TRBJ2-1	TRBV27	TRBD2	CASTLTGTSGPNEQFF	TGTGCCAGCACACTAACGGGGACTAGCGGGCCCAATGAGCAGTTCTTC
-	TRBJ2-3	TRBV12-3/TRBV12-4	TRBD2	CASSRRTSGGPDTQYF	TGTGCCAGCAGTCGAAGGACTAGCGGGGGCCCGGATACGCAGTATTTT
-	TRBJ2-1	TRBV7-6	TRBD2	CASSMNSGRFSYNEQFF	TGTGCCAGCAGCATGAATAGCGGGAGGTTTTCCTACAATGAGCAGTTCTTC
many	TRBJ2-2	TRBV5-1	-	CASAFPKANTGELFF	TGCGCCAGCGCGTTCCCCAAGGCGAACACCGGGGAGCTGTTTTTT
-	TRBJ2-2	TRBV5-6	-	CASSLVGPTNTGELFF	TGTGCCAGCAGCTTGGTAGGTCCCACGAACACCGGGGAGCTGTTTTTT
-	TRBJ2-7	TRBV20-1	-	CSASRGKFYEQYF	TGCAGTGCCAGTCGGGGGAAATTCTACGAGCAGTACTTC
-	TRBJ2-3	TRBV2	TRBD1	CAIEKLGQDIDTDTQYF	TGTGCCATCGAAAAATTAGGACAGGACATAGACACAGATACGCAGTATTTT
-	TRBJ2-2	TRBV10-3	-	CAISNEPGELFF	TGTGCCATCAGTAATGAGCCCGGGGAGCTGTTTTTT
many	TRBJ2-3	TRBV12-3/TRBV12-4	-	CASSFDLGRDTQYF	TGTGCCAGCAGTTTCGACTTAGGGAGAGATACGCAGTATTTT
-	TRBJ2-3	TRBV7-9	-	CASSLVFVRATDTQYF	TGTGCCAGCAGCTTAGTATTTGTCAGGGCCACAGATACGCAGTATTTT
many	TRBJ2-1	TRBV5-1	TRBD2	CASSLVSSGSNEQFF	TGCGCCAGCAGCTTGGTTTCTAGCGGGTCTAATGAGCAGTTCTTC
few	TRBJ2-5	TRBV19	-	CASSSGETETQYF	TGTGCCAGTAGTAGCGGGGAAACGGAGACCCAGTACTTC
many	TRBJ1-1	TRBV20-1	TRBD1	CSAGRQGNTEAFF	TGCAGTGCTGGTCGACAGGGGAACACTGAAGCTTTCTTT
-	TRBJ2-3	TRBV20-1	TRBD2	CSASSGGTDTQYF	TGCAGTGCTAGCAGCGGGGGCACAGATACGCAGTATTTT
-	TRBJ2-7	TRBV6-2/TRBV6-3	-	CASSFSVYEQYF	TGTGCCAGCAGTTTCAGTGTATACGAGCAGTACTTC
few	TRBJ2-1	TRBV3-1	-	CASSQGAGSVSYNEQFF	TGTGCCAGCAGCCAAGGTGCGGGGTCCGTCTCCTACAATGAGCAGTTCTTC
-	TRBJ2-1	TRBV20-1	TRBD1	CSARGGTGVYNEQFF	TGCAGTGCTAGGGGGGGGACAGGGGTTTACAATGAGCAGTTCTTC
-	TRBJ2-3	TRBV5-1	-	CASTLPGEVDTQYF	TGCGCCAGCACTCTACCGGGAGAGGTAGATACGCAGTATTTT
few	TRBJ1-1	TRBV7-3	-	CASGRGSGTEAFF	TGTGCCAGCGGGCGGGGATCAGGCACTGAAGCTTTCTTT
-	TRBJ2-1	TRBV19	TRBD2	CASTRDSPGLVSSSEQFF	TGTGCCAGTACCCGCGACAGTCCGGGACTAGTCTCTAGCAGTGAGCAGTTCTTC
few	TRBJ2-5	TRBV5-1	TRBD1	CASNYRGLGAQETQYF	TGCGCCAGCAACTACAGGGGGCTCGGGGCCCAAGAGACCCAGTACTTC
-	TRBJ2-5	TRBV7-6	-	CASSSIQRGETQYF	TGTGCCAGCAGCTCCATTCAGAGGGGAGAGACCCAGTACTTC
-	TRBJ2-4	TRBV18	-	CASSPYETGTKNIQYF	TGTGCCAGCTCACCATACGAAACAGGGACTAAAAACATTCAGTACTTC
many	TRBJ2-5	TRBV3-1	TRBD1	CASSQVGNDRGIGETQYF	TGTGCCAGCAGCCAAGTGGGAAACGACAGGGGGATCGGGGAGACCCAGTACTTC
-	TRBJ1-5	TRBV7-2	-	CASSPVGGTHSNQPQHF	TGTGCCAGCAGCCCCGTGGGGGGGACGCATAGCAATCAGCCCCAGCATTTT
-	TRBJ2-2	TRBV12-3/TRBV12-4	-	CASSIDPYSGELFF	TGTGCCAGCAGTATTGATCCTTACAGCGGGGAGCTGTTTTTT
-	TRBJ2-3	TRBV2	TRBD1	CASGGQGSPDTQYF	TGTGCCAGCGGGGGACAGGGGAGTCCAGATACGCAGTATTTT
-	TRBJ2-1	TRBV18	-	CASSTVLNSYNEQFF	TGTGCCAGCTCGACAGTCCTAAATTCCTACAATGAGCAGTTCTTC
-	TRBJ1-1	TRBV18	-	CASSPAGQGVIDTEAFF	TGTGCCAGCTCACCAGCGGGGCAGGGCGTTATAGACACTGAAGCTTTCTTT
-	TRBJ2-2	TRBV11-2	-	CASSPWTSRDTGELFF	TGTGCCAGCAGCCCGTGGACATCCAGGGACACCGGGGAGCTGTTTTTT
-	TRBJ1-5	TRBV6-2/TRBV6-3	-	CASRGGLPNQPQHF	TGTGCCAGCAGGGGAGGACTGCCGAATCAGCCCCAGCATTTT
-	TRBJ2-1	TRBV9	-	CASSVLPGPEAYNEQFF	TGTGCCAGCAGCGTTCTTCCGGGCCCCGAAGCCTACAATGAGCAGTTCTTC
many	TRBJ1-1	TRBV29-1	TRBD1	CSVEVLTGVEAFF	TGCAGCGTTGAAGTTTTAACAGGGGTTGAAGCTTTCTTT
few	TRBJ2-1	TRBV25-1	TRBD2	CASSSSGTYYNEQFF	TGTGCCAGCTCCTCTAGCGGGACCTACTACAATGAGCAGTTCTTC
few	TRBJ2-1	TRBV5-1	TRBD1	CASRVDRTYNEQFF	TGCGCCAGTCGAGTGGACAGGACCTACAATGAGCAGTTCTTC
many	TRBJ1-1	TRBV4-1	TRBD1	CASTVDRVVSEAFF	TGCGCCAGCACAGTCGACAGGGTGGTTTCTGAAGCTTTCTTT
many	TRBJ2-5	TRBV10-3	TRBD2	CAISGFQRGVQETQYF	TGTGCCATCAGTGGCTTTCAGCGGGGGGTCCAAGAGACCCAGTACTTC
once	TRBJ2-1	TRBV11-3	TRBD1	CASSSQGQGGNEQFF	TGTGCCAGCAGCTCCCAGGGACAGGGAGGCAATGAGCAGTTCTTC
-	TRBJ2-1	TRBV6-1	-	CASSRLGGLNEQFF	TGTGCCAGCAGCAGATTGGGGGGTCTCAATGAGCAGTTCTTC
many	TRBJ1-1	TRBV7-3	-	CASSLRGGGTEAFF	TGTGCCAGCAGCTTAAGAGGCGGGGGCACTGAAGCTTTCTTT
-	TRBJ2-2	TRBV29-1	-	CSASGQGTGELFF	TGCAGCGCTTCCGGGCAGGGCACCGGGGAGCTGTTTTTT
-	TRBJ2-2	TRBV20-1	TRBD1	CSAPGQGGTGELFF	TGCAGTGCCCCGGGACAGGGAGGCACCGGGGAGCTGTTTTTT
-	TRBJ2-1	TRBV7-3	TRBD1	CASSADRGRDSYNEQFF	TGTGCCAGCAGCGCCGACAGGGGCCGCGACTCCTACAATGAGCAGTTCTTC
few	TRBJ2-3	TRBV6-2/TRBV6-3	TRBD2	CASRQRPGLAGVQDTQYF	TGTGCCAGCAGGCAGAGGCCGGGACTAGCGGGAGTACAAGATACGCAGTATTTT
few	TRBJ1-5	TRBV28	-	CATSGIRTYQPQHF	TGTGCCACTAGCGGGATCAGGACTTATCAGCCCCAGCATTTT
many	TRBJ2-3	TRBV5-1	-	CASSLGGFTDTQYF	TGCGCCAGCAGCTTGGGCGGGTTTACAGATACGCAGTATTTT
few	TRBJ2-3	TRBV5-1	-	CASSQGQGGDTQYF	TGCGCCAGCAGCCAGGGGCAGGGAGGAGATACGCAGTATTTT
-	TRBJ1-2	TRBV7-2	-	CASSLAQGGNYGYTF	TGTGCCAGCAGCTTAGCGCAGGGAGGCAACTATGGCTACACCTTC
few	TRBJ2-2	TRBV11-3	-	CASSLVSSGVPGELFF	TGTGCCAGCAGCTTAGTTTCGAGCGGTGTGCCCGGGGAGCTGTTTTTT
-	TRBJ2-3	TRBV5-1	-	CASSSGPTDTQYF	TGCGCCAGCAGCTCGGGACCCACAGATACGCAGTATTTT
-	TRBJ2-2	TRBV20-1	TRBD2	CSARVLAGVTGELFF	TGCAGTGCTAGAGTACTAGCGGGAGTCACCGGGGAGCTGTTTTTT
many	TRBJ2-3	TRBV10-3	-	CAIRDPTGTGTDTQYF	TGTGCCATCAGAGATCCCACAGGGACGGGCACAGATACGCAGTATTTT
few	TRBJ2-7	TRBV4-3	-	CASSQVRDGGEQYF	TGCGCCAGCAGCCAAGTCCGGGACGGTGGGGAGCAGTACTTC
-	TRBJ2-1	TRBV7-2	TRBD2	CASSFGGGPYNEQFF	TGTGCCAGCAGCTTCGGGGGAGGGCCCTACAATGAGCAGTTCTTC
many	TRBJ2-3	TRBV29-1	-	CSVGGPGQPSTDTQYF	TGCAGCGTTGGGGGGCCGGGTCAGCCTAGCACAGATACGCAGTATTTT